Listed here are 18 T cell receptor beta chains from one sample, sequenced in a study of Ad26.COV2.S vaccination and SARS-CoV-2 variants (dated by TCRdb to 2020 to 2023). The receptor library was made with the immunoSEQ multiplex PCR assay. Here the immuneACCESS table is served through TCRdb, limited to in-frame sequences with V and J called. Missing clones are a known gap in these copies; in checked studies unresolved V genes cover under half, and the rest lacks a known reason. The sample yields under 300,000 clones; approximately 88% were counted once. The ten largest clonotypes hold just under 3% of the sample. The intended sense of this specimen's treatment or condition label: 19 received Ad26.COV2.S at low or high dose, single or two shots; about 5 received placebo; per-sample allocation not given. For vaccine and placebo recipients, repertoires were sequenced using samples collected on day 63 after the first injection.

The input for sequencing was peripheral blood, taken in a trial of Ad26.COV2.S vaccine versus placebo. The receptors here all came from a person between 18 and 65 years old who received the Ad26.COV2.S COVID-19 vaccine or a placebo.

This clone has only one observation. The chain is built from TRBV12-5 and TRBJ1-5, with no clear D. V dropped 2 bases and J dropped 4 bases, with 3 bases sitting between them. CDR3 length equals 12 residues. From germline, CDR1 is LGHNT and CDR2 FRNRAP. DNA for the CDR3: TGTGCTAGTGGTTTGCTTAATCAGCCCCAGCATTTT. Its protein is CASGLLNQPQHF.

CDR3 sequence reads: CASSPGQGEGNQPQHF. CDR3 nucleotides: TGTGCCAGCTCACCCGGACAGGGCGAGGGCAATCAGCCCCAGCATTTT. The chain links TRBV18 to TRBJ1-5; 8 bases line up with TRBD1. The CDR3 runs 16 residues. Germline V gives CDR1 KGHSH, CDR2 LQKENI. Germline trimming cut 3 bases from V and 2 bases from J; bases unmatched to any gene: 6.

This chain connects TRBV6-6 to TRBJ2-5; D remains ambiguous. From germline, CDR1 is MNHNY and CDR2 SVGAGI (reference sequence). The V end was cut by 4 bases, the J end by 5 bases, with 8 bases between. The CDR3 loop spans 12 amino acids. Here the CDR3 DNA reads TGTGCCAGCAGTTTTCGGAGCGAGACCCAGTACTTC. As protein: CASSFRSETQYF.

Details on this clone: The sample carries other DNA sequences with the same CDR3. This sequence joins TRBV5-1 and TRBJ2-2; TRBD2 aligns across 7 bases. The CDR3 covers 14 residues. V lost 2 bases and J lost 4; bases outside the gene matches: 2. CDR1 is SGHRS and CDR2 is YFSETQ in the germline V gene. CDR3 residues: CASSLRTSTGELFF. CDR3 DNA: TGCGCCAGCAGCTTACGGACTAGCACCGGGGAGCTGTTTTTT.

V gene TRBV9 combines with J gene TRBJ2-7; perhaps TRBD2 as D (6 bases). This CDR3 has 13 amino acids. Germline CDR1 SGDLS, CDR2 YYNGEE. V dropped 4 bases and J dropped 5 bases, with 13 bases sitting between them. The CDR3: CASSPPEGDEQYV. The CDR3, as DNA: TGTGCCAGCAGCCCCCCGGAGGGAGACGAGCAGTACGTC.

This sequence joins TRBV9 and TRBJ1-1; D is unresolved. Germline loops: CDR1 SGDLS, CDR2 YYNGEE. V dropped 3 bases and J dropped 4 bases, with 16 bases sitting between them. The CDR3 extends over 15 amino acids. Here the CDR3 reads CASSAHLDLGTEAFF. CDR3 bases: TGTGCCAGCAGCGCCCATCTCGACTTAGGCACTGAAGCTTTCTTT. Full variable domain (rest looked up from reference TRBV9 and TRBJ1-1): DSGVTQTPKHLITATGQRVTLRCSPRSGDLSVYWYQQSLDQGLQFLIQYYNGEERAKGNILERFSAQQFPDLHSELNLSSLELGDSALYFCASSAHLDLGTEAFFGQGTRLTVV.

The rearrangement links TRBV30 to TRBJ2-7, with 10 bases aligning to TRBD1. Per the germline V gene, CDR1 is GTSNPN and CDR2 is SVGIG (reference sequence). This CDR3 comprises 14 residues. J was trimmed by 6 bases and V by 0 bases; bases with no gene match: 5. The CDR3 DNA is TGTGCCTGGAGTGTCGGACAGGGGGTCGCCGAGCAGTACTTC. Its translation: CAWSVGQGVAEQYF.

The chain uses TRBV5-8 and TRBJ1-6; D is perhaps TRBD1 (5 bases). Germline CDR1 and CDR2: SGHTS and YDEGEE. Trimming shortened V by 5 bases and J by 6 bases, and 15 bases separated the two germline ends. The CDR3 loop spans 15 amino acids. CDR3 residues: CASSSNRGPNSPLHF. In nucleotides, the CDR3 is TGTGCCAGCAGTTCTAACCGGGGCCCTAATTCACCCCTCCACTTT.

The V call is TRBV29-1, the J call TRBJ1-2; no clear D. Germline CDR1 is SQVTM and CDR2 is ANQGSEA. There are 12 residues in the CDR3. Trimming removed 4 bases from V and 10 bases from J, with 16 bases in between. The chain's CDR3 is CSVAASHALYTF. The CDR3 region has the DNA TGCAGCGTTGCGGCCTCTCACGCTCTCTACACCTTC.

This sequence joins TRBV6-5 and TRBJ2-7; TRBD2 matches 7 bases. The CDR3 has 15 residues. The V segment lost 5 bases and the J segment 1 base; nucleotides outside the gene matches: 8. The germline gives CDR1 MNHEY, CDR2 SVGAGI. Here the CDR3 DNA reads TGTGCCAGCAGTCGGGGGGACTTTTCGTCCTACGAGCAGTACTTC. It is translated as CASSRGDFSSYEQYF.

CDR3 sequence reads: CASSIRGLAGYEQYF. In DNA form, the CDR3 reads TGTGCCAGCAGCATACGAGGACTAGCGGGGTACGAGCAGTACTTC. The chain uses TRBV27 and TRBJ2-7; 12 nucleotides align to TRBD2. Germline CDR1 and CDR2: MNHEY and SMNVEV (reference sequence). The CDR3 is 15 amino acids. With 6 bases clipped from V and 4 bases from J, the junction kept 7 bases outside the gene matches.

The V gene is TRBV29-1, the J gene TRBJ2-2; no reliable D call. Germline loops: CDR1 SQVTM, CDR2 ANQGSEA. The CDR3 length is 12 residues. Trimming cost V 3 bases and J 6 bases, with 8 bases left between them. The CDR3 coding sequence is TGCAGCGTTGATAACCTAGCCGGGGAGCTGTTTTTT. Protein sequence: CSVDNLAGELFF.

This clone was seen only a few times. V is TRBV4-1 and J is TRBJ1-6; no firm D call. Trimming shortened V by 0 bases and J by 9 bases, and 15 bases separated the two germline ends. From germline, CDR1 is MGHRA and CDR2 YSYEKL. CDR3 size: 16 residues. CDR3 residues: CASSQDLNSWVSPLHF. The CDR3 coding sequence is TGCGCCAGCAGCCAAGATCTAAATAGTTGGGTTTCACCCCTCCACTTT.

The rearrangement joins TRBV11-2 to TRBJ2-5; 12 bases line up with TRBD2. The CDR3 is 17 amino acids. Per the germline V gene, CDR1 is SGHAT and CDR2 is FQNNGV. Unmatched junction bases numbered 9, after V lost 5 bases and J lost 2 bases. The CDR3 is CASSLLGLAGLQETQYF. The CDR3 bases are TGTGCCAGCAGCCTCCTTGGACTAGCGGGGCTGCAAGAGACCCAGTACTTC. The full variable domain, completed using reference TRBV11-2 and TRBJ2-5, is EAGVAQSPRYKIIEKRQSVAFWCNPISGHATLYWYQQILGQGPKLLIQFQNNGVVDDSQLPKDRFSAERLKGVDSTLKIQPAKLEDSAVYLCASSLLGLAGLQETQYFGPGTRLLVL.

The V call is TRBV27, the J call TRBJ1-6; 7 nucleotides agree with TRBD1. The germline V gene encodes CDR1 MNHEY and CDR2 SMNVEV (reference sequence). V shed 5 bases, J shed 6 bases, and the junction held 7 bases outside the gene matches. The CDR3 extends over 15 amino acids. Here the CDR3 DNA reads TGTGCCAGCAGTCGAACGACAGGGTTTAATTCACCCCTCCACTTT. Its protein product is CASSRTTGFNSPLHF.

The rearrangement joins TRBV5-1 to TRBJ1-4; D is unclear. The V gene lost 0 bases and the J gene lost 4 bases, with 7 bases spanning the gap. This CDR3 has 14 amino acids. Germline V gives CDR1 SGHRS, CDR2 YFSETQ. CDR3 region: CASSLASVNEKLFF. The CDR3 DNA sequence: TGCGCCAGCAGCTTGGCCAGCGTTAATGAAAAACTGTTTTTT.

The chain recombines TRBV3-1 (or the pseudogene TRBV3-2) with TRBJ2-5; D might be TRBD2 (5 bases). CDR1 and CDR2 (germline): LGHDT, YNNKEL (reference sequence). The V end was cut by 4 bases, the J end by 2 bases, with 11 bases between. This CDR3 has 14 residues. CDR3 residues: CASSPRTHQETQYF. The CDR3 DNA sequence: TGTGCCAGCAGCCCCAGGACTCATCAAGAGACCCAGTACTTC.

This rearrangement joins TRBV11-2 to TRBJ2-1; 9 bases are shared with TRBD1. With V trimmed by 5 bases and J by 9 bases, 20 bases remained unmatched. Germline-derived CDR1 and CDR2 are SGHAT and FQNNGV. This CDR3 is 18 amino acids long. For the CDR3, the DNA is TGTGCCAGCAGCGCATTTTACGGGGACAGGGCTAGGTCCATTGAGCAGTTCTTC. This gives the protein CASSAFYGDRARSIEQFF.